This TCR beta chain was documented in a study of regulatory T cells in long-lasting Graves disease. Regarding the study as a whole: Whereas more than 950 public clonotypes were shared by new patients, persistent patients shared more, at approximately 2,700.

This clonotype was seen many times. Its specificity is not known. HTBI primers from iRepertoire and Arm-PCR of CDR3 regions yielded the TCR beta libraries. One entry per CDR3 protein, called by TCRdb with MiXCR from the multiplex PCR reads. The profile shows 600,000 to 650,000 distinct CDR3 sequences, 15% to 20% of them singletons. Indicated time point: newly diagnosed GD, antithyroid drugs for less than 3 months. Isolated PBMC RNA provided the starting material for the TCR library. These same records also appear under a second study, on T cells in Graves' hyperthyroidism and ophthalmopathy. In that study: Hyperthyroidism patients were newly diagnosed, had disease duration under 2 months, and were aged 18 to 65 years. Progression to ophthalmopathy was predicted a median of roughly seven months early.

The sample here was peripheral blood mononuclear cells (PBMCs), taken at new diagnosis, from a patient treated with antithyroid drugs. This clonotype was sampled from a woman in her twenties or thirties with Graves disease.

CDR3 DNA sequence: TGTGCCAGCAGTTTATCTGGGGTTGGTACAGATACGCAGTATTTT. Amino acids: CASSLSGVGTDTQYF. The chain uses TRBV28 and TRBJ2-3; unclear D gene. Per the germline V gene, CDR1 is MDHEN and CDR2 is SYDVKM. V was trimmed by 1 base and J by 3 bases, leaving 11 bases between them. The CDR3 contains 15 residues.